Shown below are 18 T cell receptor beta chains from a single sample sequenced in a study of OX40 agonist ivuxolimab in advanced cancers. Repertoires were generated with immunoSEQ multiplex PCR, while TCRdb's copy carries only in-frame clones and drops some. The data contain tens of thousands of clones, around 89% of them seen just once; the ten biggest clones take up about 7.7%. Sequenced material: CD4+ or CD8+ T cells sorted from blood, taken in a trial of the OX40 agonist ivuxolimab. These receptor sequences come from an adult with an advanced solid tumor such as melanoma, head and neck, liver or kidney cancer.

The rearrangement links TRBV6-6 to TRBJ2-7; either TRBD1 or TRBD2 may supply D (6 bases each). CDR1 and CDR2 (germline): MNHNY, SVGAGI (reference sequence). This CDR3 has 14 amino acids. The ends were cut back, 0 bases at V and 3 bases at J, with 9 bases in the middle. The CDR3 coding sequence is TGTGCCAGCAGTTACTCGGGGGGCCTCTACGAGCAGTACTTC. It specifies CASSYSGGLYEQYF.

This rearrangement joins TRBV4-1 to TRBJ2-2; D remains unclear. Germline-derived CDR1 and CDR2 are MGHRA and YSYEKL. The V and J ends lost 1 base and 15 bases respectively, with 12 bases between them. The CDR3 is made up of 12 amino acids. CDR3 bases: TGCGCCAGCAGCCAAGTTGGGGAATCGTTGTTTTTT. This encodes CASSQVGESLFF.

The chain recombines TRBV6-4 with TRBJ2-5; D is tentatively TRBD1 or TRBD2 (8 bases each). The DNA end favors TRBJ2-7, so the J call may be wrong. CDR3 size: 16 residues. Germline lookup yields CDR1 MRHNA and CDR2 SNTAGT. The CDR3: CASSGGGTGGPYEQYF. The CDR3 DNA is TGTGCCAGCAGTGGCGGGGGGACAGGTGGTCCCTACGAGCAGTACTTC.

The chain uses TRBV7-9 and TRBJ1-2, with D perhaps matching TRBD1 (6 bases). The germline gives CDR1 SEHNR, CDR2 FQNEAQ (reference sequence). The CDR3 runs 16 residues. V dropped 1 base and J dropped 4 bases, with 16 bases sitting between them. CDR3 sequence reads: CASSLGVGQTGYGYTF. The DNA of the CDR3 is TGTGCCAGCAGCTTAGGTGTAGGACAGACCGGCTATGGCTACACCTTC.

The chain employs TRBV2 and TRBJ1-4; D unresolved. The V end was cut by 7 bases, the J end by 7 bases, with 10 bases between. The length of the CDR3 is 12 residues. Germline CDR1 SNHLY, CDR2 FYNNEI. The CDR3 sequence: CASKQNGEKLFF. CDR3 bases: TGTGCCAGCAAACAAAACGGTGAAAAACTGTTTTTT.

This clone was detected only once. This chain links TRBV28 with TRBJ2-2, with D perhaps matching TRBD2 (5 bases). The germline V and J ends were trimmed by 7 bases and 4 bases, with 16 bases remaining between them. CDR3 length: 15 residues. Germline V CDR1 and CDR2: MDHEN, SYDVKM. In nucleotides, the CDR3 is TGTGCCAGCAATCGGGCGGGTTTCTTCACCGGGGAGCTGTTTTTT. It specifies CASNRAGFFTGELFF.

This clone was counted a single time. The rearrangement uses TRBV28 and TRBJ2-5; D assignment may be TRBD1 or TRBD2 (5 bases each). The germline V and J ends were trimmed by 3 bases and 3 bases, with 14 bases remaining between them. The CDR3 contains 15 residues. The germline V gene has CDR1 MDHEN and CDR2 SYDVKM. This chain's CDR3 is CASSFYRTGKETQYF. The CDR3 coding sequence is TGTGCCAGCAGTTTTTACAGGACTGGTAAAGAGACCCAGTACTTC.

The chain recombines TRBV18 with TRBJ1-1; 8 nucleotides match TRBD1. From germline, CDR1 is KGHSH and CDR2 LQKENI. The J segment lost 5 bases and the V segment lost 6 bases, leaving 11 bases of the junction unmatched. The CDR3 totals 15 residues. The chain's CDR3 is CASSPVTGDMTEAFF. The CDR3 region has the DNA TGTGCCAGCTCCCCAGTGACAGGGGACATGACTGAAGCTTTCTTT. The full variable domain, completed using reference TRBV18 and TRBJ1-1, is NAGVMQNPRHLVRRRGQEARLRCSPMKGHSHVYWYRQLPEEGLKFMVYLQKENIIDESGMPKERFSAEFPKEGPSILRIQQVVRGDSAAYFCASSPVTGDMTEAFFGQGTRLTVV.

The chain recombines TRBV5-5 with TRBJ2-3, with 8 bases identical to TRBD2. V was clipped by 3 bases and J by 2 bases; unmatched bases: 5. The CDR3 is 15 residues long. Germline CDR1 SGHKS, CDR2 YYEKEE (reference sequence). In DNA form, the CDR3 reads TGTGCCAGCAGCTGGGGACTAGATCACACAGATACGCAGTATTTT. This codes for CASSWGLDHTDTQYF.

The chain is built from TRBV27 and TRBJ2-4; D perhaps matches TRBD2 (6 bases). The CDR3 contains 13 residues. V was trimmed by 9 bases and J by 7 bases, leaving 16 bases between them. The germline CDR1 and CDR2 sequences are MNHEY and SMNVEV (reference sequence). The CDR3 region has the DNA TGTGCCAGTTCCGACGGGAGTAGGAACATTCAGTACTTC. It is translated as CASSDGSRNIQYF.

V and J are TRBV7-2 and TRBJ2-5; 7 bases map to TRBD2. V shed 5 bases and J 1 base; nucleotides not matched to a gene: 10. This CDR3 has 16 amino acids. Germline CDR1 reads SGHTA; CDR2 reads FQGNSA. Here the CDR3 reads CASSPTPSGVQETQYF. CDR3 DNA: TGTGCCAGCAGCCCAACCCCTAGCGGTGTCCAAGAGACCCAGTACTTC.

The V call is TRBV2, the J call TRBJ2-5; no clear D gene. The CDR3 sequence is 13 residues long. V lost 5 bases, J lost 1 base, and 8 bases lay in between. Germline V gene data show CDR1 as SNHLY and CDR2 as FYNNEI. CDR3 in DNA: TGTGCCAGCAGTATTGAGTTCCAAGAGACCCAGTACTTC. As protein: CASSIEFQETQYF.

The V and J genes are TRBV28 and TRBJ1-1; D remains ambiguous. Trimming cost V 6 bases and J 1 base, with 9 bases left between them. This CDR3 has 13 residues. The germline V gene has CDR1 MDHEN and CDR2 SYDVKM. The CDR3 DNA is TGTGCCAGCAGACCGTACAGGAACACTGAAGCTTTCTTT. It translates to CASRPYRNTEAFF.

The chain joins TRBV11-2 to TRBJ2-5; D remains ambiguous. CDR3 length: 11 amino acids. V dropped 6 bases and J dropped 2 bases, with 4 bases sitting between them. Germline V CDR1 and CDR2: SGHAT, FQNNGV. The CDR3 sequence: CASRAQETQYF. Written as DNA, the CDR3 is TGTGCCAGCAGGGCTCAAGAGACCCAGTACTTC.

The genes are TRBV6-1 and TRBJ2-1, with 8 bases that match TRBD2. Per germline, CDR1 MNHNS and CDR2 SASEGT. CDR3 size: 15 residues. V lost 3 bases, J lost 4 bases, and 5 bases stayed unmatched. CDR3 region: CASSEGSSGYNEQFF. For the CDR3, the DNA is TGTGCCAGCAGTGAGGGGTCTAGCGGGTACAATGAGCAGTTCTTC.

This chain links TRBV7-9 with TRBJ1-4; D is possibly TRBD1 (6 bases). Trimming took 0 bases from V and 5 from J, leaving 16 bases between them. There are 17 residues in the CDR3. Germline V gene lookup returns CDR1 SEHNR and CDR2 FQNEAQ (reference sequence). In nucleotides, the CDR3 is TGTGCCAGCAGCTTAGCCCGGGCCGAGGGGGGGAATGAAAAACTGTTTTTT. It specifies CASSLARAEGGNEKLFF.

The chain uses TRBV29-1 and TRBJ2-3; possibly TRBD1 for D (5 bases). Trimming stripped 8 bases from V and 7 bases from J, with 16 bases between. The CDR3 contains 12 residues. The germline gives CDR1 SQVTM, CDR2 ANQGSEA. The CDR3, as DNA: TGCAGCCTCCTCCAGGACATTAATACGCAGTATTTT. This sequence encodes CSLLQDINTQYF.

The V and J genes are TRBV11-3 and TRBJ2-7; possibly TRBD1 for D (6 bases). This CDR3 comprises 14 residues. Germline CDR1 and CDR2: SGHNT and YENEEA. V lost 4 bases and J 2 bases, leaving 12 bases between the germline ends. CDR3 residues: CASSSFTGTYEQYF. The DNA of the CDR3 is TGTGCCAGCAGCTCATTCACAGGGACCTACGAGCAGTACTTC.